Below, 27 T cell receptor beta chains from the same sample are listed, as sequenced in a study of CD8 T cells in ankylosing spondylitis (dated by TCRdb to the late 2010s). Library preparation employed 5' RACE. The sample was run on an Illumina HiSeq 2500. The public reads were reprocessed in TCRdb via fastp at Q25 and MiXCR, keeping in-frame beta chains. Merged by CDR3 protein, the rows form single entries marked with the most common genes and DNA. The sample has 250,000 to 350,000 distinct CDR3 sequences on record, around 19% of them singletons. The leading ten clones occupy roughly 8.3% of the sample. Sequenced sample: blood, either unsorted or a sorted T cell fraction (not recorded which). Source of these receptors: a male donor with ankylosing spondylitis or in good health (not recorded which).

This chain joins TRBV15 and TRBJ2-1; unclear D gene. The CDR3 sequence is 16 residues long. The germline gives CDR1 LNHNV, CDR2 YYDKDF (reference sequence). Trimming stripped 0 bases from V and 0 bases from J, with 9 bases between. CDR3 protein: CATSREGSYSYNEQFF. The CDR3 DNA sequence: TGTGCCACCAGCAGAGAGGGCTCCTACTCCTACAATGAGCAGTTCTTC.

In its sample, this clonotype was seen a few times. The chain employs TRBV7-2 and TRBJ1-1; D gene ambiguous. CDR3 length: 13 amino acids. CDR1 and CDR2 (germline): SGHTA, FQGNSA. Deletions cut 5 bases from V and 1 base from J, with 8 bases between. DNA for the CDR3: TGTGCCAGCAGCCTATCCTCGAACACTGAAGCTTTCTTT. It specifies CASSLSSNTEAFF.

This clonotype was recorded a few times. The CDR3 DNA reads as TGTGCCAGCAGCGTAGATCAAGGGGGGAAGGCCCAGCATTTT. It encodes CASSVDQGGKAQHF. The genes are TRBV9 and TRBJ1-5, with a weak D call TRBD1 (6 bases). This CDR3 is 14 amino acids long. The ends were cut back, 0 bases at V and 11 bases at J, with 15 bases in the middle. Germline CDR1 and CDR2: SGDLS and YYNGEE.

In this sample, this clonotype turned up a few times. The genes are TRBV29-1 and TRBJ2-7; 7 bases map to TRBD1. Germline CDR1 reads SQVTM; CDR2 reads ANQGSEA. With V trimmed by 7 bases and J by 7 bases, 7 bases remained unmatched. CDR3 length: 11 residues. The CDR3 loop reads CSAGTVGEQYV. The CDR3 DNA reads TGCAGCGCGGGGACAGTTGGAGAGCAGTACGTC.

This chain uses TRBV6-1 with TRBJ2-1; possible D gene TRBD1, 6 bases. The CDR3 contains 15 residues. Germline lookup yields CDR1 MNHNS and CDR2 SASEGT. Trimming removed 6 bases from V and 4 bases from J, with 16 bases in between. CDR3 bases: TGTGCCAGCAGCCCTAAGGGGGATCCGTACAATGAGCAGTTCTTC. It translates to CASSPKGDPYNEQFF.

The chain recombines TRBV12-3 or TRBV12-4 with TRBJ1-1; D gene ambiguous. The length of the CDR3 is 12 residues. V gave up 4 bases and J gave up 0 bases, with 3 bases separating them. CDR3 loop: CASSWMNTEAFF. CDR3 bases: TGTGCCAGCAGTTGGATGAACACTGAAGCTTTCTTT.

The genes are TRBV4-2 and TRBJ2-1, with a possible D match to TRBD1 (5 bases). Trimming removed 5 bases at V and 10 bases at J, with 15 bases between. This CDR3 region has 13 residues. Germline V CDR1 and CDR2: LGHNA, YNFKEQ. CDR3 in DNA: TGTGCCAGCAGCTCTGGGCCCCAGGGAGAGCAGTTCTTC. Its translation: CASSSGPQGEQFF.

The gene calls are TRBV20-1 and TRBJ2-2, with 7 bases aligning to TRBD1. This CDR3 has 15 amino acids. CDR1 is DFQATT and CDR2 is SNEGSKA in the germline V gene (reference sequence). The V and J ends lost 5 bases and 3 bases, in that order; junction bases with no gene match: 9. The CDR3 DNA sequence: TGCAGTGCTCCGGACAGGCGTAGAGACACCGGGGAGCTGTTTTTT. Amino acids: CSAPDRRRDTGELFF.

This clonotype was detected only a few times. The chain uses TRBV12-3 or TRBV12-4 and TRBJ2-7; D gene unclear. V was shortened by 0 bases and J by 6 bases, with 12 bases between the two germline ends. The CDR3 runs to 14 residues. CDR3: CASSLATRVGEQYV. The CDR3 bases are TGTGCCAGCAGTTTAGCGACCCGGGTGGGCGAGCAGTACGTC.

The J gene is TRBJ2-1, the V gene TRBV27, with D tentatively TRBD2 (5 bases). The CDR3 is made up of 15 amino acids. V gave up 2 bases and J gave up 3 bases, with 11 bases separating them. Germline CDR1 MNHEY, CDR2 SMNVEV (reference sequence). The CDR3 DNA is TGTGCCAGCAGTTTAGGGTCCGGGGTCTACAATGAGCAGTTCTTC. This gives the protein CASSLGSGVYNEQFF.

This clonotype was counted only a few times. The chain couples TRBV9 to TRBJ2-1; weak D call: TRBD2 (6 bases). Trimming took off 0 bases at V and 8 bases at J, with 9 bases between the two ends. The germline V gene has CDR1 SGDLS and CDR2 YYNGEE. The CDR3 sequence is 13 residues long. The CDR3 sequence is CASSVGGDDEQFF. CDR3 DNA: TGTGCCAGCAGCGTAGGGGGGGACGATGAGCAGTTCTTC.

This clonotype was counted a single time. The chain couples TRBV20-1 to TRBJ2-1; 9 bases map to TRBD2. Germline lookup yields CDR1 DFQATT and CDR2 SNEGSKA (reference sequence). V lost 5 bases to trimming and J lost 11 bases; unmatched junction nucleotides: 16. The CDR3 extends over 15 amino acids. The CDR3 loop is CSALLGGGAPSQQFF. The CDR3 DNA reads TGCAGTGCTTTACTTGGCGGGGGGGCCCCCAGTCAGCAGTTCTTC.

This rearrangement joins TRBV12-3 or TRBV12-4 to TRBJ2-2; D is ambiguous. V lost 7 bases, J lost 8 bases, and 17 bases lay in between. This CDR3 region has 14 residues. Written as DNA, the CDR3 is TGTGCCAGCACTCGACGGGCTTCGCCTGGGGAGCTGTTTTTT. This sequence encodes CASTRRASPGELFF.

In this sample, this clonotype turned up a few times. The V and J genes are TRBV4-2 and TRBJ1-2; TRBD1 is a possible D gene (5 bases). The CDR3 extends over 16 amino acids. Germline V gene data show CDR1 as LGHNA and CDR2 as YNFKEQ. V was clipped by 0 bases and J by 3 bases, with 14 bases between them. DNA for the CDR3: TGTGCCAGCAGCCAAGATTACCCGACAGCTGACTATGGCTACACCTTC. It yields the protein CASSQDYPTADYGYTF.

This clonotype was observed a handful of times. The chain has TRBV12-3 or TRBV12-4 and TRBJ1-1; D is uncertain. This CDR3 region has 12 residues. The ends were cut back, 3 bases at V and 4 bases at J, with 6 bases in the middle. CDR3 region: CASSFPRTEAFF. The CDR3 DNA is TGTGCCAGCAGTTTTCCCCGCACTGAAGCTTTCTTT.

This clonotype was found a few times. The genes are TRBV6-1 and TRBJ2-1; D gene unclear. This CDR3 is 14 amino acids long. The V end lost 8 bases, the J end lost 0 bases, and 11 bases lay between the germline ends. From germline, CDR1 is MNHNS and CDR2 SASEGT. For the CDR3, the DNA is TGTGCCAGCCAACGACTGAGCTCCTACAATGAGCAGTTCTTC. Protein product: CASQRLSSYNEQFF.

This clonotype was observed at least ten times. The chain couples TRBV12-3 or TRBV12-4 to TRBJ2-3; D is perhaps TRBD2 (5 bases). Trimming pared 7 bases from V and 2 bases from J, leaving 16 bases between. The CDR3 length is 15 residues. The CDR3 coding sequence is TGTGCCAGCACTAAGGACGGGGTTCTCACAGATACGCAGTATTTT. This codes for CASTKDGVLTDTQYF.

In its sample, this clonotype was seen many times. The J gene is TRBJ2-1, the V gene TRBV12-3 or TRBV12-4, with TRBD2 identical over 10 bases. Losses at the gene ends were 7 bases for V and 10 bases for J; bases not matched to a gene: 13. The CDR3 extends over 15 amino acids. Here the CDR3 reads CASTGTSAHSREQFF. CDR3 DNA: TGTGCCAGCACCGGGACTAGCGCACATTCTAGGGAGCAGTTCTTC.

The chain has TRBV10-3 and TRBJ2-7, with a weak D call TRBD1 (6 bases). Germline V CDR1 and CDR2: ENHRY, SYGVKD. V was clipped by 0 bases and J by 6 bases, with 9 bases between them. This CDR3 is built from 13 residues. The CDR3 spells CAISESGAREQYV. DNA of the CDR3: TGTGCCATCAGTGAGTCGGGGGCGCGCGAGCAGTACGTC.

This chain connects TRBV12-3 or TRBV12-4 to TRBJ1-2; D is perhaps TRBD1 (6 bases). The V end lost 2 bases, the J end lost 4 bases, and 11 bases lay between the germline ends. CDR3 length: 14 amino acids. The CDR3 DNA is TGTGCCAGCAGTTTAAAGGCAGGGGTCTATGGCTACACCTTC. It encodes CASSLKAGVYGYTF.

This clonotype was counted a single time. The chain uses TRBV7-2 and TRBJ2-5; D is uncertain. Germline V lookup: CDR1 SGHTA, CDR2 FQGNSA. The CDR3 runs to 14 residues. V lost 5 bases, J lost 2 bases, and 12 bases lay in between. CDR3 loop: CASSPGRVQETQYF. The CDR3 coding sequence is TGTGCCAGCAGCCCCGGACGAGTACAAGAGACCCAGTACTTC.

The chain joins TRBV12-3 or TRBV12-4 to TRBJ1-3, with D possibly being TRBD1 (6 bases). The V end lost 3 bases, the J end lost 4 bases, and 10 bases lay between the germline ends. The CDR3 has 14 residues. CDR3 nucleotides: TGTGCCAGCAGTTTCGGGGGGCCAGGAAACACCATATATTTT. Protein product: CASSFGGPGNTIYF.

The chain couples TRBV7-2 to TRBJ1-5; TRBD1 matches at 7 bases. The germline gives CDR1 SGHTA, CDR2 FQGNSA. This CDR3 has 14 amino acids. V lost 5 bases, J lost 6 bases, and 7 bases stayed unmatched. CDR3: CASSIDRVAQPQHF. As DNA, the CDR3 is TGTGCCAGCAGCATAGACAGGGTGGCTCAGCCCCAGCATTTT.

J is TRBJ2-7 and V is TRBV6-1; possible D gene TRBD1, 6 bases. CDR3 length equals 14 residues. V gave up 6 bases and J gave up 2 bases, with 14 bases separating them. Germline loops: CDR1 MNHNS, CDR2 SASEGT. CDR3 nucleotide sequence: TGTGCCAGCAGCCGAGGGGGTTACCCCTACGAGCAGTACGTC. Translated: CASSRGGYPYEQYV.

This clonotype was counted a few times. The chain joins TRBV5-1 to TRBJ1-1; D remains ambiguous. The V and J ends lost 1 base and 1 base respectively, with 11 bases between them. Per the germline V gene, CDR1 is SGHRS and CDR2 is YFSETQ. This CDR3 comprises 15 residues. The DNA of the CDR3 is TGCGCCAGCAGCTTGCACTCAGGCGGGAACACTGAAGCTTTCTTT. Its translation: CASSLHSGGNTEAFF.

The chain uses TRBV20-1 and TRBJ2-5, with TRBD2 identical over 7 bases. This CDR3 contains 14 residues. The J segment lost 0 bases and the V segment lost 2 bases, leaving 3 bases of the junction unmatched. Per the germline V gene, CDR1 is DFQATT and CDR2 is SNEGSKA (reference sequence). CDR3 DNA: TGCAGTGCTAGATTCGGGGGGAACCAAGAGACCCAGTACTTC. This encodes CSARFGGNQETQYF.

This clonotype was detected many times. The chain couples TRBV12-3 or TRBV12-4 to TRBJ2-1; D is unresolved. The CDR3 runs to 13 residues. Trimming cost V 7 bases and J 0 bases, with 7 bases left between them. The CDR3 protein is CASTHSSYNEQFF. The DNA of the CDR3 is TGTGCCAGCACCCACAGCTCCTACAATGAGCAGTTCTTC.